Sequencing of this T cell receptor beta chain was carried out in a study of T cell changes during pregnancy in multiple sclerosis. The V gene's germline CDR1 is MDHEN and CDR2 SYDVKM. The CDR3 is 14 amino acids. V gave up 6 bases and J gave up 10 bases, with 16 bases separating them. This table comes from immunoSEQ multiplex PCR, and its TCRdb copy is limited to in-frame clones, with some not included. The sample lists 40,000 or so clones, roughly 90% occurring once. This TCR derives from a female donor in good health, enrolled as a control in a pregnancy study. The V gene is TRBV28, the J gene TRBJ1-6; D possibly corresponds to TRBD1 (5 bases). The specimen comprised peripheral blood, sampled in the third trimester of pregnancy. DNA of the CDR3: TGTGCCAGCAGGACTTCCCTGGGGGGATCACCCCTCCACTTT. It is translated as CASRTSLGGSPLHF.